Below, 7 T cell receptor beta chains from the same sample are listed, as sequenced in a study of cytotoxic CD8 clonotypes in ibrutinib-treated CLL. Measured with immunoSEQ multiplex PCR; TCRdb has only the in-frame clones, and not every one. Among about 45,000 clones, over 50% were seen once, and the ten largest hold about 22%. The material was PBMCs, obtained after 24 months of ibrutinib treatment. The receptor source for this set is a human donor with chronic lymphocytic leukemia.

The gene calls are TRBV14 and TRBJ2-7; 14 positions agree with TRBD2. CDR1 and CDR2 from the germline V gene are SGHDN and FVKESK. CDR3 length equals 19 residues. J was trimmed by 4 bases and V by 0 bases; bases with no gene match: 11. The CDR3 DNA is TGTGCCAGCAGCCAAGATTTCCCGGGACTAGCGGGAGTAGCGTACGAGCAGTACTTC. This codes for CASSQDFPGLAGVAYEQYF.

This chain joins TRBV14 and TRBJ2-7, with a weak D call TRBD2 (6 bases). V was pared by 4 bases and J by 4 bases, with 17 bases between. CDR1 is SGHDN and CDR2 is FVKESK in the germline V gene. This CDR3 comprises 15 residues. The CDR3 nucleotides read TGTGCCAGCAGCCCAGAGACCGGGGGAGGTTACGAGCAGTACTTC. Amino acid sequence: CASSPETGGGYEQYF.

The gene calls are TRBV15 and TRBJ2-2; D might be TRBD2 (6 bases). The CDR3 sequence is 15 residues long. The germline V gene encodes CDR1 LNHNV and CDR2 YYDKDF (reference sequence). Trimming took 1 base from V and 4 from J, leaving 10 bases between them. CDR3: CATSRGGGVTGELFF. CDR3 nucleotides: TGTGCCACCAGCAGAGGGGGCGGGGTCACCGGGGAGCTGTTTTTT.

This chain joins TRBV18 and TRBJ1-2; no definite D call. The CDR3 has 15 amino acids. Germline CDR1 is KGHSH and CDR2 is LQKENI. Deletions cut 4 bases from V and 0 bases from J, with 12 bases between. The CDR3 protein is CASSQAGAANYGYTF. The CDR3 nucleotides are TGTGCCAGCTCACAGGCGGGAGCGGCTAACTATGGCTACACCTTC.

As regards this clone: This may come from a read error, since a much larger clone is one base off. This CDR3 reads CASSEGAGTRANVLTF. CDR3 DNA sequence: TGTGCCAGCAGTGAGGGGGCCGGCACGAGGGCCAACGTCCTGACTTTC. This sequence joins TRBV28 and TRBJ2-6, with 7 bases fitting TRBD1. The V and J ends lost 5 bases and 5 bases, in that order; junction bases with no gene match: 9. The CDR3 loop spans 16 amino acids. The germline V gene has CDR1 MDHEN and CDR2 SYDVKM.

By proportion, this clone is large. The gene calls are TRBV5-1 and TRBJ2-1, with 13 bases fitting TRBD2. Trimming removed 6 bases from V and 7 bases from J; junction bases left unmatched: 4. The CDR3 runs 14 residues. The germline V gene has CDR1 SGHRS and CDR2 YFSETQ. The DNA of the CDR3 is TGCGCCAGCACCCGACTAGCGGGAGGTAATGAGCAGTTCTTC. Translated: CASTRLAGGNEQFF.

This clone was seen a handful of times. CDR3 loop: CAWKVAGGGYGYTF. CDR3 DNA sequence: TGTGCCTGGAAGGTGGCAGGGGGAGGCTATGGCTACACCTTC. The chain joins TRBV30 to TRBJ1-2, with 7 bases matching TRBD1. Germline V gene data show CDR1 as GTSNPN and CDR2 as SVGIG (reference sequence). Trimming took 4 bases from V and 4 from J; bases not matched to a gene: 9. The CDR3 length is 14 residues.